These 28 T cell receptor beta chains came from one sample sequenced in a study of post-analysis software for immune sequencing data. Regarding the study as a whole: Patients carried 5 or 6 TRBV segments more frequently than controls did, and TRBV5-6, TRBV5-1 and TRBV20-1 were among them.

The library was made from cDNA and included unique molecular identifiers. TCRdb reanalysed the PCR reads using MiXCR and keeps one entry per CDR3 protein. Among more than 450,000 distinct CDR3 sequences listed, 44% were seen once. Their antigens remain unidentified. The sequenced material came from blood. These receptors were obtained from a girl aged 10 to 17 with multiple sclerosis.

J is TRBJ2-1 and V is TRBV29-1; D unresolved. V was trimmed by 5 bases and J by 5 bases, leaving 10 bases between them. Germline CDR1 is SQVTM and CDR2 is ANQGSEA. The CDR3 is 12 residues long. The CDR3, as DNA: TGCAGCGTTCGTATACAGAACAATGAGCAGTTCTTC. It specifies CSVRIQNNEQFF.

This clonotype appeared a few times. Here the CDR3 reads CASSLEGETYEGEQFF. CDR3 nucleotide sequence: TGCGCCAGCAGCTTGGAGGGGGAGACTTACGAGGGGGAGCAGTTCTTC. This rearrangement joins TRBV5-1 to TRBJ2-1; D perhaps matches TRBD1 (6 bases). Trimming left V 0 bases short and J 10 bases short, with 20 bases between. The CDR3 consists of 16 residues. The V gene's germline CDR1 is SGHRS and CDR2 YFSETQ.

The V and J genes are TRBV3-1 and TRBJ2-5; the D call may be TRBD1 or TRBD2 (5 bases each). Germline CDR1 is LGHDT and CDR2 is YNNKEL (reference sequence). V was pared by 3 bases and J by 5 bases, with 13 bases between. The CDR3 consists of 14 residues. The DNA of the CDR3 is TGTGCCAGCAGCCACACGAGGGGCTGGGAGACCCAGTACTTC. This encodes CASSHTRGWETQYF.

V and J are TRBV12-3 or TRBV12-4 and TRBJ1-1; 7 bases agree with TRBD1. This CDR3 is 15 amino acids long. Trimming removed 1 base from V and 1 base from J; junction bases left unmatched: 3. The CDR3 loop is CASSLGDRRNTEAFF. The CDR3 DNA reads as TGTGCCAGCAGTTTAGGGGACAGACGGAACACTGAAGCTTTCTTT.

This chain joins TRBV24-1 and TRBJ1-1; no firm D call. The length of the CDR3 is 15 residues. The ends were cut back, 9 bases at V and 0 bases at J, with 16 bases in the middle. In germline, CDR1 is KGHDR, CDR2 SFDVKD. CDR3 protein: CATPDGERMNTEAFF. CDR3 DNA: TGTGCCACCCCCGACGGCGAGAGAATGAACACTGAAGCTTTCTTT.

The gene calls are TRBV6-1 and TRBJ2-7; D is ambiguous. Germline V gene data show CDR1 as MNHNS and CDR2 as SASEGT. Trimming removed 7 bases from V and 3 bases from J, with 10 bases in between. The CDR3 consists of 12 residues. The CDR3 region has the DNA TGTGCCAGCATGTCCAGAGACTACGAGCAGTACTTC. It is translated as CASMSRDYEQYF.

As to this clonotype: An end of the junction differs from the germline gene, which may be a read error. The chain carries TRBV7-7 and TRBJ2-5; a weak D match, TRBD2 (6 bases). The CDR3 is made up of 13 amino acids. Germline-derived CDR1 and CDR2 are SSHAT and FNYEAQ (reference sequence). CDR3 amino acids: CASSTLRGETQYF. CDR3 nucleotides: TGTGCTAGCAGCACTTTGCGGGGAGAGACCCAGTACTTC.

The chain employs TRBV7-2 and TRBJ1-6; D uncertain. This CDR3 has 13 amino acids. Trimming took 5 bases from V and 9 from J, leaving 11 bases between them. Germline-derived CDR1 and CDR2 are SGHTA and FQGNSA. The CDR3 protein is CASSPSPSSPLHF. In DNA, the CDR3 is TGTGCCAGCAGCCCCTCACCCAGTTCACCCCTCCACTTT.

This sequence joins TRBV3-1 and TRBJ1-2, with D maybe TRBD1 (5 bases). Germline CDR1 is LGHDT and CDR2 is YNNKEL (reference sequence). Trimming removed 4 bases from V and 3 bases from J, with 21 bases in between. The CDR3 contains 17 residues. CDR3 DNA sequence: TGTGCCAGCAGCCCTTATGGCCCAGGGAGGGGAGACTATGGCTACACCTTC. Residues: CASSPYGPGRGDYGYTF.

This clonotype occurred a few times. The chain links TRBV29-1 to TRBJ2-5; no reliable D call. Between the trimmed V and J ends, which lost 6 bases and 5 bases, there was a span of 13 bases. The CDR3 consists of 12 residues. CDR1 and CDR2 from the germline V gene are SQVTM and ANQGSEA. The CDR3 protein is CSVVSSGETQYF. The CDR3 DNA follows: TGCAGCGTAGTTTCCTCTGGGGAGACCCAGTACTTC.

The chain carries TRBV7-2 and TRBJ2-4; D is uncertain. This CDR3 comprises 14 residues. Germline values: CDR1 SGHTA, CDR2 FQGNSA. Trimming cost V 1 base and J 3 bases, with 7 bases left between them. The CDR3 DNA is TGTGCCAGCAGCTTAGGGACCCACAAAAACATTCAGTACTTC. Encoded protein: CASSLGTHKNIQYF.

The chain couples TRBV2 to TRBJ2-1; 9 bases fit TRBD1. V shed 4 bases and J 4 bases; nucleotides not matched to a gene: 5. In germline, CDR1 is SNHLY, CDR2 FYNNEI. The CDR3 extends over 15 amino acids. In DNA, the CDR3 is TGTGCCAGCAGTGTGCGGACAGGGGATTACAATGAGCAGTTCTTC. Protein: CASSVRTGDYNEQFF.

This clonotype has just a few counts. This rearrangement joins TRBV21-1 to TRBJ1-1; the D call TRBD1 from the table was never checked on the DNA. TRBV21-1 is marked as a pseudogene. The CDR3 consists of 18 residues. Written as DNA, the CDR3 is TGTGCCAGCAGTCCTGAGGACAGTCAGTGGGGGGAGAACACTGAGGCTTTCTTT. Protein sequence: CASSPEDSQWGENTEAFF.

V gene TRBV9 combines with J gene TRBJ1-1; D gene uncertain. Germline V gene lookup returns CDR1 SGDLS and CDR2 YYNGEE. V dropped 2 bases and J dropped 0 bases, with 8 bases sitting between them. CDR3 length: 14 amino acids. The CDR3 coding sequence is TGTGCCAGCAGCGTGAATCCCTTGAACACTGAAGCTTTCTTT. Its protein product is CASSVNPLNTEAFF.

The genes are TRBV13 and TRBJ2-3; 7 bases are shared with TRBD2. Germline CDR1 is PRHDT and CDR2 is FYEKMQ (reference sequence). The CDR3 contains 15 residues. After removal of 2 bases from V and 5 bases from J, the junction contained 7 bases not matched to a gene. The CDR3 here is CASSLKPGGQDTQYF. Here the CDR3 DNA reads TGTGCCAGCAGCTTAAAGCCGGGGGGTCAAGATACGCAGTATTTT. Full variable domain (remainder filled in from reference TRBV13 and TRBJ2-3): AAGVIQSPRHLIKEKRETATLKCYPIPRHDTVYWYQQGPGQDPQFLISFYEKMQSDKGSIPDRFSAQQFSDYHSELNMSSLELGDSALYFCASSLKPGGQDTQYFGPGTRLTVL.

As regards this clonotype: A read error may be the cause here, since a much bigger clone is one base away. This rearrangement joins TRBV10-3 to TRBJ1-2; 7 bases map to TRBD1. Losses at the gene ends were 4 bases for V and 0 bases for J; bases not matched to a gene: 2. This CDR3 spans 14 amino acids. Germline CDR1 reads ENHRY; CDR2 reads SYGVKD. The CDR3 nucleotides are TGTGCCATCAGTGGGGACAGCCCTAACTATGGCTACACCTTC. It translates to CAISGDSPNYGYTF.

This clonotype showed up just a few times. The CDR3 protein is CSAHRTGIDGYTF. In DNA, the CDR3 is TGCAGTGCCCATAGGACAGGGATTGACGGCTACACCTTC. V and J are TRBV20-1 and TRBJ1-2; 8 nucleotides align to TRBD1. The CDR3 extends over 13 amino acids. The germline CDR1 and CDR2 sequences are DFQATT and SNEGSKA (reference sequence). Unmatched junction bases numbered 11, after V lost 6 bases and J lost 8 bases.

This clonotype occurred a few times. The chain carries TRBV6-6 and TRBJ2-7; perhaps TRBD2 as D (6 bases). The CDR3 is 14 amino acids. Per the germline V gene, CDR1 is MNHNY and CDR2 is SVGAGI (reference sequence). Deletions cut 7 bases from V and 5 bases from J, with 18 bases between. The CDR3 sequence is CASTPGEGWDEQYF. Here the CDR3 DNA reads TGTGCCAGCACTCCGGGAGAGGGATGGGACGAGCAGTACTTC.

This chain links TRBV12-3 or TRBV12-4 with TRBJ1-4; no definite D call. The V end was cut by 5 bases, the J end by 7 bases, with 11 bases between. CDR3 length equals 13 residues. CDR3 protein: CASSKSGGEKLFF. In DNA, the CDR3 is TGTGCCAGCAGTAAATCCGGAGGTGAAAAACTGTTTTTT.

V and J are TRBV15 and TRBJ2-2, with unresolved D. Trimming removed 4 bases at V and 0 bases at J, with 6 bases between. The CDR3 consists of 14 residues. The germline V gene encodes CDR1 LNHNV and CDR2 YYDKDF (reference sequence). CDR3 protein: CATSTPPNTGELFF. In DNA, the CDR3 is TGTGCCACCAGCACCCCGCCGAACACCGGGGAGCTGTTTTTT.

The rearrangement joins TRBV12-3 or TRBV12-4 to TRBJ1-1; D is perhaps TRBD1 (5 bases). V lost 1 base and J lost 9, with 24 bases in between. The length of the CDR3 is 17 residues. CDR3 loop: CASSLVWGEERLKKAFF. The DNA of the CDR3 is TGTGCCAGCAGTTTAGTTTGGGGGGAAGAACGGTTAAAAAAAGCTTTCTTT.

V is TRBV12-3 or TRBV12-4 and J is TRBJ1-5, with 7 positions matching TRBD1. J lost 9 bases, V lost 6 bases, and 11 bases had no gene match. This CDR3 is 14 amino acids long. CDR3 sequence: CASSPTGATRPQHF. CDR3 nucleotide sequence: TGTGCCAGCAGCCCTACAGGGGCGACAAGGCCCCAGCATTTT.

This clonotype was recorded a few times. The rearrangement links TRBV5-1 to TRBJ2-6; no clear D gene. The V end lost 4 bases, the J end lost 4 bases, and 15 bases lay between the germline ends. Per germline, CDR1 SGHRS and CDR2 YFSETQ. This CDR3 is built from 16 residues. The CDR3 region has the DNA TGCGCCAGCAGCCCGCTTTCCCAGGCCGGGGCCAACGTCCTGACTTTC. Protein product: CASSPLSQAGANVLTF. The full variable domain, completed using reference TRBV5-1 and TRBJ2-6, is KAGVTQTPRYLIKTRGQQVTLSCSPISGHRSVSWYQQTPGQGLQFLFEYFSETQRNKGNFPGRFSGRQFSNSRSEMNVSTLELGDSALYLCASSPLSQAGANVLTFGAGSRLTVL.

The chain recombines TRBV6-5 with TRBJ1-2, with D unresolved. The ends were cut back, 2 bases at V and 3 bases at J, with 7 bases in the middle. CDR3 length equals 13 residues. CDR1 and CDR2 from the germline V gene are MNHEY and SVGAGI. The CDR3: CASSYGRDYGYTF. In DNA form, the CDR3 reads TGTGCCAGCAGTTACGGGAGGGACTATGGCTACACCTTC.

J is TRBJ2-5 and V is TRBV29-1; perhaps TRBD2 as D (5 bases). Trimming pared 3 bases from V and 11 bases from J, leaving 22 bases between. This CDR3 spans 14 amino acids. Per germline, CDR1 SQVTM and CDR2 ANQGSEA. The CDR3 region is CSVEERQRAYGQYF. Here the CDR3 DNA reads TGCAGCGTTGAGGAAAGGCAGAGGGCCTACGGGCAGTACTTC.

This clonotype was counted a single time. CDR3 nucleotide sequence: TGTGCCAGCAGCTTAGATCCCCGCAATGAGCAGTTCTTC. This translates into CASSLDPRNEQFF. The gene calls are TRBV11-3 and TRBJ2-1; D ambiguous. Germline assignment: CDR1 SGHNT and CDR2 YENEEA. CDR3 length equals 13 residues. V was cut by 0 bases and J by 6 bases, with 6 bases left in between.

CDR3 in amino acids: CSGTSGRSKQFF. CDR3 DNA: TGCAGTGGGACTAGCGGGAGGTCGAAGCAGTTCTTC. The chain couples TRBV20-1 to TRBJ2-1; TRBD2 matches at 14 bases. The ends lost 7 bases at V and 11 bases at J; junction bases unmatched: 4. This CDR3 has 12 residues. Germline V gene lookup returns CDR1 DFQATT and CDR2 SNEGSKA (reference sequence).

This rearrangement joins TRBV10-3 to TRBJ1-5, with unresolved D. CDR1 is ENHRY, CDR2 SYGVKD, per germline. CDR3 length: 17 amino acids. V dropped 5 bases and J dropped 0 bases, with 17 bases sitting between them. CDR3 in DNA: TGTGCCATCAGTTCCCACGGACGGGAATATAGCAATCAGCCCCAGCATTTT. Protein sequence: CAISSHGREYSNQPQHF.